A single sample gave rise to the 26 T cell receptor beta chains below, sequenced in a study of control samples from healthy donors and cancer patients. TCRdb keeps only in-frame clones here, not all; method: immunoSEQ multiplex PCR. The sample lists 150,000 to 200,000 clones, over 85% occurring once. Material for sequencing was blood. These receptor sequences come from a young man in good health.

The chain combines TRBV30 with TRBJ2-5; D is perhaps TRBD2 (5 bases). V was cut by 0 bases and J by 5 bases, with 13 bases left in between. The CDR3 sequence is 14 residues long. Germline CDR1 GTSNPN, CDR2 SVGIG (reference sequence). CDR3: CAWSVGVARETQYF. DNA of the CDR3: TGTGCCTGGAGTGTCGGGGTGGCACGGGAGACCCAGTACTTC.

V gene TRBV6-1 combines with J gene TRBJ2-7, with 9 bases lining up with TRBD2. CDR3 length: 17 residues. Per germline, CDR1 MNHNS and CDR2 SASEGT. After removal of 4 bases from V and 2 bases from J, the junction contained 12 bases not matched to a gene. The DNA of the CDR3 is TGTGCCAGCAGTGTTGTGGGGCTAGCGGGACTTCCCTACGAGCAGTACTTC. Residues: CASSVVGLAGLPYEQYF.

The chain joins TRBV7-3 to TRBJ1-3; tentatively, D is TRBD1 (6 bases). Germline V lookup: CDR1 SGHTA, CDR2 FQGTGA. The CDR3 extends over 16 amino acids. V lost 5 bases and J 2 bases, leaving 16 bases between the germline ends. For the CDR3, the DNA is TGTGCCAGCAGCCTCTTGGGGGGGGCCGCTGGAAACACCATATATTTT. Its translation is CASSLLGGAAGNTIYF.

The genes are TRBV5-8 and TRBJ2-1; 12 bases are a match to TRBD2. Germline V gene sequence: CDR1 SGHTS, CDR2 YDEGEE. J lost 12 bases, V lost 4 bases, and 14 bases had no gene match. This CDR3 contains 16 residues. The CDR3 is CASSGLRTSGIGRQFF. The CDR3 DNA reads TGTGCCAGCAGCGGACTACGGACTAGCGGGATCGGTCGGCAGTTCTTC. The full variable domain, with the rest looked up from reference TRBV5-8 and TRBJ2-1, is EAGVTQSPTHLIKTRGQQATLRCSPISGHTSVYWYQQALGLGLQFLLWYDEGEERNRGNFPPRFSGRQFPNYSSELNVNALELEDSALYLCASSGLRTSGIGRQFFGPGTRLTVL.

This chain's CDR3 is CASSMLGQAYEQYF. The CDR3 nucleotides are TGTGCCAGTAGTATGTTGGGACAGGCCTACGAGCAGTACTTC. The V gene is TRBV19, the J gene TRBJ2-7; 8 nucleotides line up with TRBD1. CDR1 and CDR2 from the germline V gene are LNHDA and SQIVND (reference sequence). Unmatched junction bases numbered 3, after V lost 3 bases and J lost 2 bases. The CDR3 is made up of 14 amino acids.

This chain uses TRBV4-2 with TRBJ2-3, with 7 bases identical to TRBD1. V shed 1 base, J shed 4 bases, and the junction held 8 bases outside the gene matches. CDR3 size: 16 residues. Germline lookup yields CDR1 LGHNA and CDR2 YNFKEQ. The CDR3 DNA sequence: TGTGCCAGCAGCCAAGTGAACGGGGACAGCCCAGATACGCAGTATTTT. Amino acids: CASSQVNGDSPDTQYF.

This clone was seen only once. The CDR3 bases are TGTGCCAGCAGTGTGACAGGTACTCCCCCAACTAATGAAAAACTGTTTTTT. Amino acids: CASSVTGTPPTNEKLFF. The rearrangement uses TRBV6-4 and TRBJ1-4; weak D call: TRBD1 (6 bases). The CDR3 extends over 17 amino acids. The germline CDR1 and CDR2 sequences are MRHNA and SNTAGT. Trimming removed 4 bases from V and 0 bases from J, with 15 bases in between.

The V gene is TRBV5-1, the J gene TRBJ2-3; 9 nucleotides line up with TRBD2. The CDR3 is made up of 14 amino acids. The J segment lost 5 bases and the V segment lost 6 bases, leaving 7 bases of the junction unmatched. Germline V lookup: CDR1 SGHRS, CDR2 YFSETQ. CDR3 in DNA: TGCGCCAGCACGAGAAGCGGGGGGAGAGATACGCAGTATTTT. Its translation: CASTRSGGRDTQYF.

J is TRBJ2-7 and V is TRBV27; D is perhaps TRBD1 (7 bases). Germline CDR1 is MNHEY and CDR2 is SMNVEV (reference sequence). Trimming took 5 bases from V and 0 from J, leaving 14 bases between them. The CDR3 has 15 amino acids. CDR3 nucleotides: TGTGCCAGCAGTGTCGCGGGACAGCTCTCCTACGAGCAGTACTTC. Translated: CASSVAGQLSYEQYF.

V usage is TRBV27 and J usage is TRBJ1-5; 9 positions match TRBD1. The germline gives CDR1 MNHEY, CDR2 SMNVEV (reference sequence). The CDR3 is 16 residues long. V was clipped by 5 bases and J by 9 bases; unmatched bases: 14. In DNA, the CDR3 is TGTGCCAGCAGTACCCATACAGGGGGCGGTAATTTGCCCCAGCATTTT. Encoded protein: CASSTHTGGGNLPQHF.

Here the CDR3 DNA reads TGTGCCAGCAGCCAAGAAAGTTCACAGTACTTC. Residues: CASSQESSQYF. V and J are TRBV3-1 (or the pseudogene TRBV3-2) and TRBJ2-5; D ambiguous. Germline V lookup: CDR1 LGHDT, CDR2 YNNKEL (reference sequence). This CDR3 comprises 11 residues. The V end was cut by 0 bases, the J end by 11 bases, with 7 bases between.

J is TRBJ2-5 and V is TRBV21-1. TRBV21-1 is labeled a pseudogene. The CDR3 is made up of 14 amino acids. CDR3 nucleotide sequence: TGTGCCAGCACCACCCGGGCTGACCAAGAGACCCAGTACTTC. Protein: CASTTRADQETQYF.

This chain's CDR3 is CASSGSGLGLATQYF. DNA of the CDR3: TGTGCCAGCAGCGGATCGGGACTAGGTCTTGCTACGCAGTATTTT. The chain links TRBV5-4 to TRBJ2-3; 8 nucleotides align to TRBD2. Trimming removed 4 bases from V and 8 bases from J; junction bases left unmatched: 12. Germline CDR1 and CDR2: SGHNT and YYREEE (reference sequence). The CDR3 covers 15 residues.

A single count supports this clone. The chain is built from TRBV6-5 and TRBJ2-1; 10 positions match TRBD1. Unmatched junction bases numbered 9, after V lost 6 bases and J lost 7 bases. This CDR3 spans 15 amino acids. Germline CDR1 MNHEY, CDR2 SVGAGI. The DNA of the CDR3 is TGTGCCAGCAGAGAGAGACAGGGGGCGAGGAATGAGCAGTTCTTC. It codes for CASRERQGARNEQFF.

The chain has TRBV3-1 (or the pseudogene TRBV3-2) and TRBJ2-5; TRBD2 matches at 10 bases. Trimming at V came to 0 bases and at J to 4 bases, leaving 11 bases not matched to a gene. This CDR3 is 18 amino acids long. Germline CDR1 and CDR2: LGHDT and YNNKEL (reference sequence). This CDR3 is CASSQESGIAGGGETQYF. CDR3 coding DNA: TGTGCCAGCAGCCAAGAAAGTGGAATAGCGGGGGGTGGAGAGACCCAGTACTTC.

The rearrangement uses TRBV6-4 and TRBJ2-1; TRBD2 matches 8 bases. This CDR3 has 16 residues. In germline, CDR1 is MRHNA, CDR2 SNTAGT. After removal of 0 bases from V and 2 bases from J, the junction contained 3 bases not matched to a gene. The CDR3 region has the DNA TGTGCCAGCAGTGACTCTAGCGGGGTAGCCTACAATGAGCAGTTCTTC. It encodes CASSDSSGVAYNEQFF.

This clone was seen a few times. CDR3 bases: TGTGCCAGCAGCCATTCGTACAATGAGCAGTTCTTC. Protein sequence: CASSHSYNEQFF. V is TRBV9 and J is TRBJ2-1; D not resolved. V shed 4 bases and J shed 4 bases, with 6 bases lying between them. Germline V gene data show CDR1 as SGDLS and CDR2 as YYNGEE. The CDR3 runs 12 residues.

The chain combines TRBV3-1 (or the pseudogene TRBV3-2) with TRBJ2-2; no reliable D call. Per the germline V gene, CDR1 is LGHDT and CDR2 is YNNKEL (reference sequence). Trimming stripped 8 bases from V and 0 bases from J, with 19 bases between. The CDR3 contains 17 residues. This chain's CDR3 is CASSTPLLGPNTGELFF. CDR3 coding DNA: TGTGCCAGCTCTACTCCCTTATTAGGGCCGAACACCGGGGAGCTGTTTTTT.

The CDR3 DNA is TGTGCCAGTAGTTCTGGGACTGGCGAAAGCTCCTACAATGAGCAGTTCTTC. Translating gives CASSSGTGESSYNEQFF. This sequence joins TRBV19 and TRBJ2-1, with D perhaps TRBD2 (6 bases). There are 17 residues in the CDR3. The V gene's germline CDR1 is LNHDA and CDR2 SQIVND (reference sequence). Trimming cost V 5 bases and J 0 bases, with 17 bases left between them.

The J gene is TRBJ2-1, the V gene TRBV24-1; D gene ambiguous. Germline V gene lookup returns CDR1 KGHDR and CDR2 SFDVKD. The CDR3 sequence is 13 residues long. Deletions cut 4 bases from V and 8 bases from J, with 11 bases between. In DNA form, the CDR3 reads TGTGCCACCAGTGACGGCCTGGACGATGAGCAGTTCTTC. Translating gives CATSDGLDDEQFF.

This clone showed up just once. The genes are TRBV10-1 and TRBJ2-2; 8 bases fit TRBD2. The CDR3 consists of 16 residues. The V gene end was trimmed by 0 bases and the J gene end by 4 bases; junction bases not matched to a gene: 4. Germline CDR1 and CDR2: WNHNN and SYGVQD (reference sequence). The CDR3 DNA sequence: TGCGCCAGCAGTGAGTCCCGGGGGGGTCGCACCGGGGAGCTGTTTTTT. It specifies CASSESRGGRTGELFF.

The chain carries TRBV29-1 and TRBJ1-2; no clear D gene. CDR3 length equals 13 residues. The germline V and J ends were trimmed by 1 base and 8 bases, with 14 bases remaining between them. Germline-derived CDR1 and CDR2 are SQVTM and ANQGSEA. CDR3 nucleotides: TGCAGCGTTGAAGTTGGGCAGGCTGGAGGCTACACCTTC. Translation gives CSVEVGQAGGYTF.

A single count supports this clone. The chain has TRBV7-2 and TRBJ2-7; TRBD2 agrees at 8 bases. The CDR3 runs 16 residues. The V gene's germline CDR1 is SGHTA and CDR2 FQGNSA. With 5 bases clipped from V and 3 bases from J, the junction kept 12 bases outside the gene matches. The CDR3 protein is CASSPGVVAGNYEQYF. CDR3 sequence (DNA): TGTGCCAGCAGCCCAGGGGTGGTAGCGGGGAACTACGAGCAGTACTTC.

CDR3 in amino acids: CATSRDKAILSGNTIYF. CDR3 DNA: TGTGCCACCAGCAGAGATAAGGCCATCCTCTCTGGAAACACCATATATTTT. J is TRBJ1-3 and V is TRBV15, with D uncertain. Per the germline V gene, CDR1 is LNHNV and CDR2 is YYDKDF (reference sequence). The length of the CDR3 is 17 residues. V lost 0 bases and J 0 bases, leaving 12 bases between the germline ends.

The chain joins TRBV9 to TRBJ1-4; 8 bases align to TRBD1. This CDR3 has 16 amino acids. CDR1 and CDR2 (germline): SGDLS, YYNGEE. V shed 4 bases and J 0 bases; nucleotides not matched to a gene: 5. The CDR3 DNA reads as TGTGCCAGCAGCCCGTCGACAGGGGCAACTAATGAAAAACTGTTTTTT. This translates into CASSPSTGATNEKLFF.

The chain links TRBV10-1 to TRBJ2-2, with 7 nucleotides matching TRBD1. Germline CDR1 WNHNN, CDR2 SYGVQD (reference sequence). The V gene end was trimmed by 4 bases and the J gene end by 4 bases; junction bases not matched to a gene: 3. This CDR3 spans 14 amino acids. The CDR3 here is CASSVRGSTGELFF. In DNA form, the CDR3 reads TGCGCCAGCAGTGTCAGGGGGAGCACCGGGGAGCTGTTTTTT.